This T cell receptor beta chain is from a study of blood T cells in healthy people across ages. Findings and limits, study-wide: Measured against age, TCR beta diversity per million T cells decreased in a roughly linear manner. Naive CD4+ cells and diversity were both higher in long-lived donors than in aged donors.

This clonotype was observed a few times. The antigen is unknown. Then a second PCR, running about 6 to 12 cycles, was carried out with a sample-barcoded 5' primer and a J-beta primer mix. No fewer than 3 million CDR3-containing paired-end reads came from each sample. One entry per CDR3 protein results from TCRdb running MiXCR on the 5' RACE reads. The table records about 900,000 distinct CDR3 sequences, under 50% of them present only once. The TCR comes from a man under 40 in good health. The sequencing input was blood.

CDR3 sequence (DNA): TGCGCCAGCAGCCCAAGACAGGGTGTTGACTATGGCTACACCTTC. Encoded protein: CASSPRQGVDYGYTF. The chain recombines TRBV5-1 with TRBJ1-2, with 7 bases that match TRBD1. CDR3 length: 15 residues. The V segment lost 4 bases and the J segment 3 bases; nucleotides outside the gene matches: 9. Germline V lookup: CDR1 SGHRS, CDR2 YFSETQ. The variable domain in full, completed from reference TRBV5-1 and TRBJ1-2, reads KAGVTQTPRYLIKTRGQQVTLSCSPISGHRSVSWYQQTPGQGLQFLFEYFSETQRNKGNFPGRFSGRQFSNSRSEMNVSTLELGDSALYLCASSPRQGVDYGYTFGSGTRLTVV.